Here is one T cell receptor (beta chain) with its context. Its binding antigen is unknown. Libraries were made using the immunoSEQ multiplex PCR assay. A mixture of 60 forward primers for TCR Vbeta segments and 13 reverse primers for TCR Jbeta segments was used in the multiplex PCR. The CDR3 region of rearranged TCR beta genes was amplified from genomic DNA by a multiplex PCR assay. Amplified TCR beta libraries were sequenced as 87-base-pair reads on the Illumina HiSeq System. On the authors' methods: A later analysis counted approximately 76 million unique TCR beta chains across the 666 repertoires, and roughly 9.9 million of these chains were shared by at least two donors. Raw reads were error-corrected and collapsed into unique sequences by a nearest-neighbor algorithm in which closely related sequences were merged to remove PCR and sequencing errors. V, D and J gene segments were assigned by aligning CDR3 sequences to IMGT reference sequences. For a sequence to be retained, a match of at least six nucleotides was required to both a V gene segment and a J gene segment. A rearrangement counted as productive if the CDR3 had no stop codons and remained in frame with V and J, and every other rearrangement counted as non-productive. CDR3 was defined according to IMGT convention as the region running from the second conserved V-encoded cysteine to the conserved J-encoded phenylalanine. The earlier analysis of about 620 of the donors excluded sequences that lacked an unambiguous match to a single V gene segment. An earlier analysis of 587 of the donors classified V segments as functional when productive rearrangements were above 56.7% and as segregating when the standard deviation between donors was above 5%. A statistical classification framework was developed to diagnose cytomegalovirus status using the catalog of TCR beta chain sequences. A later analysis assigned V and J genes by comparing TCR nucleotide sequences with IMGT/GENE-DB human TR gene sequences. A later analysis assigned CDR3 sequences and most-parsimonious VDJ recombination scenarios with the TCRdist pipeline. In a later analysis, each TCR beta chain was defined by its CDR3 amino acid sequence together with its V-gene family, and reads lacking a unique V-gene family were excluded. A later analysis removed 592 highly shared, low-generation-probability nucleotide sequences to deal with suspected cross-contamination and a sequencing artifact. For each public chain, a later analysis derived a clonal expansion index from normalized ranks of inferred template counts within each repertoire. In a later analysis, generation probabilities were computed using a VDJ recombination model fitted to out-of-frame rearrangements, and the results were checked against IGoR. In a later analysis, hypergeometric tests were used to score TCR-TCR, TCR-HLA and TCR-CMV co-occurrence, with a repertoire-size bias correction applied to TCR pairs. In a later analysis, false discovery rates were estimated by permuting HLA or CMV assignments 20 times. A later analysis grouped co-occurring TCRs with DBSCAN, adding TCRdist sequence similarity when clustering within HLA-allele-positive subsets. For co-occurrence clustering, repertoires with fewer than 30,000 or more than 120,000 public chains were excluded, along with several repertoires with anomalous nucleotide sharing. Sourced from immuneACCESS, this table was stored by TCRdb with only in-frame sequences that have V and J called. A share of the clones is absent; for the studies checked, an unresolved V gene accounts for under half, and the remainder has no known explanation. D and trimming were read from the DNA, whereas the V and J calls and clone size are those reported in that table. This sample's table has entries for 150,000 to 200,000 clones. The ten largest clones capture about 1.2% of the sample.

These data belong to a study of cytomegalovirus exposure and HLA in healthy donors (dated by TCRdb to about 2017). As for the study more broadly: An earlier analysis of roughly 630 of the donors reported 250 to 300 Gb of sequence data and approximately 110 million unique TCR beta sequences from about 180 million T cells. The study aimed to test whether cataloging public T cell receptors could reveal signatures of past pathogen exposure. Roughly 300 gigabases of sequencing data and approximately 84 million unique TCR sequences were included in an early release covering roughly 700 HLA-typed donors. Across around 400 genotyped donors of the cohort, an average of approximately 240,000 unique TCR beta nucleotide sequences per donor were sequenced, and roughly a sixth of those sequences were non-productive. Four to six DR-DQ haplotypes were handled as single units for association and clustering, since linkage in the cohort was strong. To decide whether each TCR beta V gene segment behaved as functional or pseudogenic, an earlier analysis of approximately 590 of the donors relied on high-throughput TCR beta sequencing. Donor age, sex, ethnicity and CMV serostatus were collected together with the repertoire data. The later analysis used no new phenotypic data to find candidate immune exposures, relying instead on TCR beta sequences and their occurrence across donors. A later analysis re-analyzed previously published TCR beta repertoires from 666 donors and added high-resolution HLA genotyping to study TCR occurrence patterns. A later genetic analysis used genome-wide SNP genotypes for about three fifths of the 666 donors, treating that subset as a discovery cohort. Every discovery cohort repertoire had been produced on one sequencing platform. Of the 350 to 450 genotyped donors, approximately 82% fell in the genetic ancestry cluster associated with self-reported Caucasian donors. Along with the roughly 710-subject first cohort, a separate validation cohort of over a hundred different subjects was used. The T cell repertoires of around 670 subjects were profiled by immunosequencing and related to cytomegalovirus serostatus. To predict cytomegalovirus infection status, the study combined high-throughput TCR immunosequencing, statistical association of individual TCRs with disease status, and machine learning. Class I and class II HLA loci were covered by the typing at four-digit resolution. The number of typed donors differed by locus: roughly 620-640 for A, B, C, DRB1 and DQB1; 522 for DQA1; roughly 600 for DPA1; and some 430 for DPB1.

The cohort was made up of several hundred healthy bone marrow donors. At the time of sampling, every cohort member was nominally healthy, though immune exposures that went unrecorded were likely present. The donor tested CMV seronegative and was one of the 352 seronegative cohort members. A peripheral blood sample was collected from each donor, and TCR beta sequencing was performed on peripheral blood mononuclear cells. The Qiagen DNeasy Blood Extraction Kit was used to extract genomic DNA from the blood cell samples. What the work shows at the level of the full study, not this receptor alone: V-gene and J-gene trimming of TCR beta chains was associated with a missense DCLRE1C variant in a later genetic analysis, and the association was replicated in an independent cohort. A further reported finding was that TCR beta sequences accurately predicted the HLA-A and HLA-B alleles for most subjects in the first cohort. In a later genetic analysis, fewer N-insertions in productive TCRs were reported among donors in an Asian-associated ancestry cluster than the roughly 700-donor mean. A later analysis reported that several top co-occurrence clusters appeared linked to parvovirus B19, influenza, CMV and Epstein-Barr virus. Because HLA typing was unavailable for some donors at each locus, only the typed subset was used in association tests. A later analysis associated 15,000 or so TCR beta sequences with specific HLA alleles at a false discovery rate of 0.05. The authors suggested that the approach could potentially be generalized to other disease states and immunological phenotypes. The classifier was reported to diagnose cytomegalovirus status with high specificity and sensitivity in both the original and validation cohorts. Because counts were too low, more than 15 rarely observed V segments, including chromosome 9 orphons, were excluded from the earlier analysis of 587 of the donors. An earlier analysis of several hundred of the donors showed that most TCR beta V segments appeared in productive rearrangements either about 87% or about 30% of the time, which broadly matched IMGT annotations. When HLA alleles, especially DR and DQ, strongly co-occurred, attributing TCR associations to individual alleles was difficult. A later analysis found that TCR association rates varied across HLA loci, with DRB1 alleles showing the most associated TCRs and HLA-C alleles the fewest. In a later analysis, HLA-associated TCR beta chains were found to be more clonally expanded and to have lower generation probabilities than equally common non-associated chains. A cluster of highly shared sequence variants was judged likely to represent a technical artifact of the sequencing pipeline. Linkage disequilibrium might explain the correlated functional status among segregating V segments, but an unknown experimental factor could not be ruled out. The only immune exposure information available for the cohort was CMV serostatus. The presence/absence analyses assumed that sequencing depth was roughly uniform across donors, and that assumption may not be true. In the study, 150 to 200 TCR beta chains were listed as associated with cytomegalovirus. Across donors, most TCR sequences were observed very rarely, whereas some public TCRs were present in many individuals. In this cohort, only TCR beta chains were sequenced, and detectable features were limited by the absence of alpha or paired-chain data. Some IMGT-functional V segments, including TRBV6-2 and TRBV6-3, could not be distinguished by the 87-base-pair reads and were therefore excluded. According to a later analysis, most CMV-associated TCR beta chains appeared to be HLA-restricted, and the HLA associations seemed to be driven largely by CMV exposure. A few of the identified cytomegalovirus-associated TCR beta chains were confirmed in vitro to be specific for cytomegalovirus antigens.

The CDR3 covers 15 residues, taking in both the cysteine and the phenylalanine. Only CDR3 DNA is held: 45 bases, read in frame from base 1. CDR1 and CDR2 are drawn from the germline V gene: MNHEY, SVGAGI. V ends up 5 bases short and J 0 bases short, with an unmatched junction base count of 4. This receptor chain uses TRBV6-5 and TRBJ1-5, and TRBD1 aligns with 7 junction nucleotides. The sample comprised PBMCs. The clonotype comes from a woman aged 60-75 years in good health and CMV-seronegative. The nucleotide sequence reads TGTGCCAGCAGTCGTACAGGGGCTAGCAATCAGCCCCAGCATTTT. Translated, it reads CASSRTGASNQPQHF.